This T cell receptor (beta chain) originates from a study of blood T cell repertoires in COVID-19. The overall study: Samples taken during acute and convalescent COVID-19 were collected in the United States, Italy and Spain. T cells, B-cell-depleted T cells, or PBMCs supplied cDNA or gDNA.

Recovered Cohort 3 donors showed two negative PCRs, clearance, or symptom resolution. With V trimmed by 7 bases and J by 4 bases, 4 bases remained unmatched. Looked up from germline, CDR1 is MGHDK and CDR2 is SYGVNS. The CDR3 length is 13 residues. Authors' processing steps: Amplification from reference gene primers served as the basis for estimated nucleated cell counts. TCRdb's table, derived via immunoSEQ multiplex PCR, lists solely in-frame clones and lacks some. Clone size and the V and J calls come from that table; the DNA yielded D and trimming. The data show 170,000 or so clones, roughly 87% seen once.

The chain uses TRBV25-1 and TRBJ2-5; 9 bases are shared with TRBD2. Sequencing was carried out using PBMCs or T cells enriched from blood (not recorded which). This TCR derives from a woman aged 45 to 65 who had recovered from COVID-19. The CDR3 is CASTRSGRETQYF. The CDR3 DNA reads as TGTGCCAGCACGCGTAGCGGGAGAGAGACCCAGTACTTC.